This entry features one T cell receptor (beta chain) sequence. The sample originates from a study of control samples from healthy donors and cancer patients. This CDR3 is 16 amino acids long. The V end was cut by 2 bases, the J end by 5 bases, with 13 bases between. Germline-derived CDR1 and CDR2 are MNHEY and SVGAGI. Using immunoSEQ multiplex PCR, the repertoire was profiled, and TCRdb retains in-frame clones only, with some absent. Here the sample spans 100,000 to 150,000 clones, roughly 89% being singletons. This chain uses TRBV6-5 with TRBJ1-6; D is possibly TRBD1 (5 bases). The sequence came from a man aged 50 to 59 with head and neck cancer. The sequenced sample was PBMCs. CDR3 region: CASSYGWGTDNSPLHF. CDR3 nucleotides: TGTGCCAGCAGTTACGGGTGGGGGACGGATAATTCACCCCTCCACTTT.